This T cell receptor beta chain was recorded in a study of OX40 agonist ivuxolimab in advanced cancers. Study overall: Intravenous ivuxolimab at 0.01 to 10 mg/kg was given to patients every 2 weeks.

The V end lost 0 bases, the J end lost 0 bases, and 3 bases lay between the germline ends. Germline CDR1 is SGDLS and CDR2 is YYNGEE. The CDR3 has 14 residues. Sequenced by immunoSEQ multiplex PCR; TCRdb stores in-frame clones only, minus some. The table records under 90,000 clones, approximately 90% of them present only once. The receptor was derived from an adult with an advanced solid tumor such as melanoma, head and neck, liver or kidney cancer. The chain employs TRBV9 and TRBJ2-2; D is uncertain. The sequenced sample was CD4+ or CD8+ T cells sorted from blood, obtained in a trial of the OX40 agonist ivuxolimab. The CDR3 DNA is TGTGCCAGCAGCGTAGATCCGAACACCGGGGAGCTGTTTTTT. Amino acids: CASSVDPNTGELFF.